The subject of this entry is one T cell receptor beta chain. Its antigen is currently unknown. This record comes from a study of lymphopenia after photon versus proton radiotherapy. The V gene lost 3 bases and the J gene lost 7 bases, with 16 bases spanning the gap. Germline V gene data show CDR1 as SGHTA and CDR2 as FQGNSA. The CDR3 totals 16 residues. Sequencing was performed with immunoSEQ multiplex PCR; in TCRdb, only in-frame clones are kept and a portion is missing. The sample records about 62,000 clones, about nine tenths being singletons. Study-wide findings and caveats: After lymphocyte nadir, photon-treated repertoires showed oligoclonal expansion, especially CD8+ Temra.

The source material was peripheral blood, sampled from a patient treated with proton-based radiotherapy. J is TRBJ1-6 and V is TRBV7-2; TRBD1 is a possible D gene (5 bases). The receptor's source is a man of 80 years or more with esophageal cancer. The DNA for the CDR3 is TGTGCCAGCAGCTTGTTTCTGGTGGGGGAGAATTCACCCCTCCACTTT. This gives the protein CASSLFLVGENSPLHF.